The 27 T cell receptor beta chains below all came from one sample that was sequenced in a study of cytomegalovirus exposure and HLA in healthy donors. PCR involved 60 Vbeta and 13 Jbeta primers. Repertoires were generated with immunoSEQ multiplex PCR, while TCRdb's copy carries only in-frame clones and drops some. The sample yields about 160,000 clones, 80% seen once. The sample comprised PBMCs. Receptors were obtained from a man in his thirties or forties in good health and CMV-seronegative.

For the CDR3, the DNA is TGTGCCAGCAGTTACTCCGAGTGTGGCTACACCTTC. This encodes CASSYSECGYTF. This chain joins TRBV6-6 and TRBJ1-2; no reliable D call. Per the germline V gene, CDR1 is MNHNY and CDR2 is SVGAGI (reference sequence). The CDR3 totals 12 residues. Trimming left V 0 bases short and J 7 bases short, with 6 bases between.

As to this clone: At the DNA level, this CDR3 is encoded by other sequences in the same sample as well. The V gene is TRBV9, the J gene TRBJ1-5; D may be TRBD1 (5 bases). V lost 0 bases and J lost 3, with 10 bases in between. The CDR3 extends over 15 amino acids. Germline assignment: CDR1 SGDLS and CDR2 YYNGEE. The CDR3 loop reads CASSVGQGDNQPQHF. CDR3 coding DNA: TGTGCCAGCAGCGTAGGTCAAGGGGACAATCAGCCCCAGCATTTT.

This chain's CDR3 is CASRLQGFNQPQHF. The CDR3 DNA sequence: TGTGCCAGCAGGTTACAGGGTTTTAATCAGCCCCAGCATTTT. The rearrangement joins TRBV5-8 to TRBJ1-5, with D perhaps TRBD1 (6 bases). CDR1 is SGHTS and CDR2 is YDEGEE in the germline V gene. With 5 bases removed from V and 4 bases from J, the gap between germline ends came to 13 bases. The CDR3 is 14 residues long.

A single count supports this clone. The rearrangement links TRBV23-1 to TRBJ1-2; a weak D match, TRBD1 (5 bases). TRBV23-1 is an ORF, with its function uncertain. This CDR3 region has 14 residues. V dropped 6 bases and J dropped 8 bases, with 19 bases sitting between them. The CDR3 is CASSRSGGYGGYTF. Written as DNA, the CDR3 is TGCGCCAGCAGCCGATCGGGGGGGTACGGCGGCTACACCTTC.

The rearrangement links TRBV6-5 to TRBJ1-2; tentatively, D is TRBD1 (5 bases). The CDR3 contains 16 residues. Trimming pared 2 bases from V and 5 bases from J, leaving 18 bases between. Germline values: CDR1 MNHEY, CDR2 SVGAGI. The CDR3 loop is CASSYPVGRGFYGYTF. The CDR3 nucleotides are TGTGCCAGCAGTTACCCGGTCGGGAGGGGATTTTATGGCTACACCTTC.

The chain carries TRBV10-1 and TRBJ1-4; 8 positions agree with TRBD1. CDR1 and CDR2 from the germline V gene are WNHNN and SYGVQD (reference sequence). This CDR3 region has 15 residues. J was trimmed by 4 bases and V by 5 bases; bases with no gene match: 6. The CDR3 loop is CASSPGTGINEKLFF. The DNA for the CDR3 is TGCGCCAGCAGTCCAGGGACAGGAATTAATGAAAAACTGTTTTTT.

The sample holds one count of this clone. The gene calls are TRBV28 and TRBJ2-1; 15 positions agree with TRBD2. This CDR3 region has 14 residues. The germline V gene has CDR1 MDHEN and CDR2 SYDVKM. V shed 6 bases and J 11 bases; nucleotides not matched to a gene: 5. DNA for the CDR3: TGTGCCAGCAGCGCCGGGACTAGCGGGAGGAAGCAGTTCTTC. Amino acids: CASSAGTSGRKQFF.

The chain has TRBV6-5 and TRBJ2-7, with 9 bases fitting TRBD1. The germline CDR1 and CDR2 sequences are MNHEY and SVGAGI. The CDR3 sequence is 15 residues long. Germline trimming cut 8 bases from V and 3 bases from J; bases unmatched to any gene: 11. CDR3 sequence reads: CASGFGTGSNYEQYF. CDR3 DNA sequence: TGTGCCAGCGGGTTTGGGACAGGGAGTAACTACGAGCAGTACTTC.

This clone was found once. The CDR3 loop is CASSQDPEVPREGGYTF. CDR3 bases: TGCGCCAGCAGCCAGGATCCTGAGGTGCCGCGAGAGGGTGGCTACACCTTC. This sequence joins TRBV4-3 and TRBJ1-2; D is uncertain. CDR3 length: 17 amino acids. CDR1 is LGHNA and CDR2 is YSLEER in the germline V gene. V was cut by 3 bases and J by 7 bases, with 24 bases left in between.

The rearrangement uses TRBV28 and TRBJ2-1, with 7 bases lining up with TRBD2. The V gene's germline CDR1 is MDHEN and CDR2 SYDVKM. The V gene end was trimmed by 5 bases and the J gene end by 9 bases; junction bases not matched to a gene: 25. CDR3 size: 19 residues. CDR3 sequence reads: CASSAPSGGGSFRGVEQFF. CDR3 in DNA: TGTGCCAGCAGTGCCCCTTCGGGAGGCGGGAGTTTCCGTGGGGTTGAGCAGTTCTTC.

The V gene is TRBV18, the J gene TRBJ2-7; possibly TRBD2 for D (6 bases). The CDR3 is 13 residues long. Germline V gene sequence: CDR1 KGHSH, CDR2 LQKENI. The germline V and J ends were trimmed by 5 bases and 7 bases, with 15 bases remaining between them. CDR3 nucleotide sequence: TGTGCCAGCTCAAAACTAGCTGTGGGGGAGCAGTACTTC. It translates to CASSKLAVGEQYF. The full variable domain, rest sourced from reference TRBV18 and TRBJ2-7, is NAGVMQNPRHLVRRRGQEARLRCSPMKGHSHVYWYRQLPEEGLKFMVYLQKENIIDESGMPKERFSAEFPKEGPSILRIQQVVRGDSAAYFCASSKLAVGEQYFGPGTRLTVT.

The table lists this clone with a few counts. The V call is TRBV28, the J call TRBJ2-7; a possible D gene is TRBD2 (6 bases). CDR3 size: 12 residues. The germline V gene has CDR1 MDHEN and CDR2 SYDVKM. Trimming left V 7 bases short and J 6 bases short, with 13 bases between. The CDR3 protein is CASKEGSFEQYF. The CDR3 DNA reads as TGTGCCAGCAAGGAGGGTTCGTTCGAGCAGTACTTC.

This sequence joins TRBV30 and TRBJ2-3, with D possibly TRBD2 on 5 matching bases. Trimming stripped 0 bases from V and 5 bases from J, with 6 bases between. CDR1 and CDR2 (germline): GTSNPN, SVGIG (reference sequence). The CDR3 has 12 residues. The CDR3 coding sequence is TGTGCCTGGAGTGTACTAGAAGATACGCAGTATTTT. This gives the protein CAWSVLEDTQYF. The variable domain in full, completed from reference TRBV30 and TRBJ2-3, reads SQTIHQWPATLVQPVGSPLSLECTVEGTSNPNLYWYRQAAGRGLQLLFYSVGIGQISSEVPQNLSASRPQDRQFILSSKKLLLSDSGFYLCAWSVLEDTQYFGPGTRLTVL.

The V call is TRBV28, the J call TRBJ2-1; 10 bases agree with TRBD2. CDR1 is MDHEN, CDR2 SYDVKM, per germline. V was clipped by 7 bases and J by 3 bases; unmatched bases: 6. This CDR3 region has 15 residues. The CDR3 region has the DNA TGTGCCAGCACCTCCCGGACTAGCGGCTACAATGAGCAGTTCTTC. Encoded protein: CASTSRTSGYNEQFF.

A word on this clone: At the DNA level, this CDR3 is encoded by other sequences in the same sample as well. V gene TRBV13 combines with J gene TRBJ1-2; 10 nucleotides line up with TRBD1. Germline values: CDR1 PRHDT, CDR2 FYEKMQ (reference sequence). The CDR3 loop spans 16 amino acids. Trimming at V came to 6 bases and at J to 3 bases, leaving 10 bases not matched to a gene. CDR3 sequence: CASSWSGTGDYYGYTF. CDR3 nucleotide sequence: TGTGCCAGCAGTTGGTCTGGGACAGGGGACTACTATGGCTACACCTTC.

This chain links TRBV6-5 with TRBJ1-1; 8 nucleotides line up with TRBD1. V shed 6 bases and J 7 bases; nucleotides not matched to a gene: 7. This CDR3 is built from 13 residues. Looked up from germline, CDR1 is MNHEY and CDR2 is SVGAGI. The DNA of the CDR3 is TGTGCCAGCAGGGTGGACAGGGCCCATGAAGCTTTCTTT. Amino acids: CASRVDRAHEAFF.

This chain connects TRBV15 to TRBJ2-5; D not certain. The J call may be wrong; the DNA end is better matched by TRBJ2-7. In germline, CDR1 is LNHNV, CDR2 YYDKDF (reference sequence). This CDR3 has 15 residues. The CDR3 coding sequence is TGTGCCACCAGCAGAGATAGTGGCAGCTACTACGAGCAGTACTTC. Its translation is CATSRDSGSYYEQYF.

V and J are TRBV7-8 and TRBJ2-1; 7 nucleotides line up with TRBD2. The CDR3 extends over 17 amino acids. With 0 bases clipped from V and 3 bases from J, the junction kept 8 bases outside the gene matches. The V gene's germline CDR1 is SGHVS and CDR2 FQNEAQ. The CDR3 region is CASSLAQVAGFYNEQFF. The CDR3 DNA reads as TGTGCCAGCAGCTTAGCGCAAGTAGCGGGCTTCTACAATGAGCAGTTCTTC.

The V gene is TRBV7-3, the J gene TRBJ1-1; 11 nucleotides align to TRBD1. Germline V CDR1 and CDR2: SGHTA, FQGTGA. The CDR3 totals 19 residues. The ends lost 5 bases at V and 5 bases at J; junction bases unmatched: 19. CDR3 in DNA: TGTGCCAGCAGCACGTACCCTGGCCCCGGGACAGGGGGATCTACTGAAGCTTTCTTT. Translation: CASSTYPGPGTGGSTEAFF.

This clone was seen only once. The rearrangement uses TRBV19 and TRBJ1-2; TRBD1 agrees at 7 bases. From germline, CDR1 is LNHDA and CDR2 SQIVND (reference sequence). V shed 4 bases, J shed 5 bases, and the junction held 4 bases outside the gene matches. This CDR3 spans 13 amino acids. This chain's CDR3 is CASSRTGEYGYTF. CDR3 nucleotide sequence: TGTGCCAGTAGTAGAACAGGGGAATATGGCTACACCTTC.

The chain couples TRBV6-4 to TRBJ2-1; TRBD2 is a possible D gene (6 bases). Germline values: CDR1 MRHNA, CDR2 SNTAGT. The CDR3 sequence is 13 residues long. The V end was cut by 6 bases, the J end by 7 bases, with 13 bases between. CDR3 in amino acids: CASSAGTFNEQFF. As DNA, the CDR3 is TGTGCCAGCAGCGCCGGGACTTTTAATGAGCAGTTCTTC.

The CDR3, as DNA: TGTGCCAGCAGCGTAAATCGGGAGACTAGCGGAACCTCCTACAATGAGCAGTTCTTC. Translating it yields CASSVNRETSGTSYNEQFF. The rearrangement links TRBV9 to TRBJ2-1, with TRBD2 matching over 9 bases. V shed 1 base, J shed 0 bases, and the junction held 11 bases outside the gene matches. Germline CDR1 is SGDLS and CDR2 is YYNGEE. The CDR3 spans 19 residues.

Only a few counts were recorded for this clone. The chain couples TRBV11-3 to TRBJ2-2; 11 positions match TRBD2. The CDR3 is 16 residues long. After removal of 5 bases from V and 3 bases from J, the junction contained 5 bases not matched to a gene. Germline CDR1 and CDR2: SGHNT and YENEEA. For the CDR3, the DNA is TGTGCCAGCAGCCACGGGACTAGCGGAGACACCGGGGAGCTGTTTTTT. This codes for CASSHGTSGDTGELFF.

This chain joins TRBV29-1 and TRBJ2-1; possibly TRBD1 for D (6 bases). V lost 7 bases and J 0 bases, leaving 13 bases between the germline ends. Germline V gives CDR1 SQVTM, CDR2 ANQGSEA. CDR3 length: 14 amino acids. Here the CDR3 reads CSDSGGGSYNEQFF. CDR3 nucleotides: TGCAGCGACAGTGGGGGCGGCTCCTACAATGAGCAGTTCTTC.

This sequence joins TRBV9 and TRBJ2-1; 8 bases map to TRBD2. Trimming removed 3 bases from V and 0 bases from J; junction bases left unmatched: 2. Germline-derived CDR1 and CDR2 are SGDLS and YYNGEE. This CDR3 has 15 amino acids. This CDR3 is CASSASGSSYNEQFF. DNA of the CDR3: TGTGCCAGCAGCGCCAGCGGGAGCTCCTACAATGAGCAGTTCTTC.

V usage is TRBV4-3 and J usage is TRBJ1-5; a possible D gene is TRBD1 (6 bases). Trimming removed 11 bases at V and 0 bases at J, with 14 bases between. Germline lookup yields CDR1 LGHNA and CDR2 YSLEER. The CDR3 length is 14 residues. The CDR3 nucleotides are TGCGCCTGGACAGCCAAGTATAGCAATCAGCCCCAGCATTTT. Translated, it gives CAWTAKYSNQPQHF.

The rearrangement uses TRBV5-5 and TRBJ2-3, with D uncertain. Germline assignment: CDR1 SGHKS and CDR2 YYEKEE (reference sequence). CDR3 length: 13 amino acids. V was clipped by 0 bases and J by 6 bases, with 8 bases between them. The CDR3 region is CASSLASSDTQYF. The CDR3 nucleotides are TGTGCCAGCAGCTTGGCCTCCTCTGATACGCAGTATTTT. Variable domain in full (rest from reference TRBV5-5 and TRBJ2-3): DAGVTQSPTHLIKTRGQQVTLRCSPISGHKSVSWYQQVLGQGPQFIFQYYEKEERGRGNFPDRFSARQFPNYSSELNVNALLLGDSALYLCASSLASSDTQYFGPGTRLTVL.